The clone carrying this TCR beta chain was picked up many times. Germline CDR1 MNHNS, CDR2 SASEGT. The CDR3 loop spans 16 amino acids. Between the trimmed V and J ends, which lost 4 bases and 3 bases, there was a span of 17 bases. The source of the sample is a study of T cells after yellow fever vaccination. General study results and limits: A small share of clonotypes appeared in both CD4 and CD8 compartments. Repertoires sorted by FACS could include abundant clonotypes that are contaminants from the bulk population.

TCRdb independently ran MiXCR on the 5' RACE reads; one entry per CDR3 protein. The sample records about 5,800 distinct CDR3 sequences, about 6.3% being singletons. The chain recombines TRBV6-1 with TRBJ2-3; D is unclear. The specimen was PBMCs, either bulk or a sorted T-cell subset (CD4+, CD8+, memory, or dextramer-sorted; not recorded which), collected approximately 15 days after the first yellow fever vaccination. The clonotype comes from a man aged 18 to 29 who received the YFV17D yellow fever vaccine. CDR3 bases: TGTGCCAGCAGTGGAAATCCGGGCCGTGAGACAGATACGCAGTATTTT. This codes for CASSGNPGRETDTQYF.